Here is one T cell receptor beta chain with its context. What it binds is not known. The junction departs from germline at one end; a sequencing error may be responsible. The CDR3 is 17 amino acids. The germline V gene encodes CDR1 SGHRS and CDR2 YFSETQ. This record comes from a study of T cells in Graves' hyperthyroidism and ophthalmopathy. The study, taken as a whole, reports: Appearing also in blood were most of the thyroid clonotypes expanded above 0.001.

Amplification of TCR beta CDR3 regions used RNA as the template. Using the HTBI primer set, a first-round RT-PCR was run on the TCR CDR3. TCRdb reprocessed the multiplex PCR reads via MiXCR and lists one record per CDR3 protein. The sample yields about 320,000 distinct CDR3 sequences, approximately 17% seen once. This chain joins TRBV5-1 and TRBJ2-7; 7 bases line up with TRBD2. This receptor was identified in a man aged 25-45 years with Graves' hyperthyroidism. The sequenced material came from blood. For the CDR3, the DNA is TGTGCCAGCAGCCTTACTGGGTGGGAGGGATACTCCTACGAGCAGTACTTC. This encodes CASSLTGWEGYSYEQYF.